The 17 T cell receptor beta chains reported below all come from one sample, sequenced in a study of OX40 agonist ivuxolimab in advanced cancers. Using immunoSEQ multiplex PCR, the repertoire was profiled, and TCRdb retains in-frame clones only, with some absent. The sample carries about 38,000 clones, about 80% recorded once. Sequenced material: CD4+ or CD8+ T cells sorted from blood, taken in a trial of the OX40 agonist ivuxolimab. Every receptor here comes from an adult with an advanced solid tumor such as melanoma, head and neck, liver or kidney cancer.

The V gene is TRBV19, the J gene TRBJ2-1; D uncertain. V gave up 2 bases and J gave up 8 bases, with 13 bases separating them. CDR1 and CDR2 (germline): LNHDA, SQIVND (reference sequence). CDR3 length equals 14 residues. The CDR3 DNA sequence: TGTGCCAGTAGTATATCCGGGTATAGGGATGAGCAGTTCTTC. It yields the protein CASSISGYRDEQFF.

The rearrangement links TRBV11-1 to TRBJ2-5, with D perhaps given as TRBD1 or TRBD2 (6 bases each). The CDR3 has 17 residues. Germline loops: CDR1 SGHAT, CDR2 FQDESV (reference sequence). V was pared by 5 bases and J by 2 bases, with 21 bases between. The CDR3 region is CASSLRGVYGHQETQYF. As DNA, the CDR3 is TGTGCCAGCAGCCTGAGGGGGGTCTACGGGCATCAAGAGACCCAGTACTTC.

The gene calls are TRBV5-4 and TRBJ2-3; 10 bases match TRBD2. CDR1 is SGHNT and CDR2 is YYREEE in the germline V gene (reference sequence). The CDR3 runs 15 residues. The junction had 6 bases not matched to a gene; V was cut back by 4 bases and J by 4 bases. CDR3 residues: CASSRPSGGPDTQYF. CDR3 nucleotide sequence: TGTGCCAGCAGCCGACCTAGCGGGGGCCCAGATACGCAGTATTTT. Based on the CDR3 plus reference TRBV5-4 and TRBJ2-3, the full variable domain is ETGVTQSPTHLIKTRGQQVTLRCSSQSGHNTVSWYQQALGQGPQFIFQYYREEENGRGNFPPRFSGLQFPNYSSELNVNALELDDSALYLCASSRPSGGPDTQYFGPGTRLTVL.

This clone was seen once. The J gene is TRBJ2-6, the V gene TRBV28, with a weak D call TRBD1 (6 bases). The CDR3 sequence is 16 residues long. Germline V gene data show CDR1 as MDHEN and CDR2 as SYDVKM. The germline V and J ends were trimmed by 6 bases and 4 bases, with 16 bases remaining between them. The CDR3 reads CASSQSQGMGANVLTF. The CDR3 nucleotides are TGTGCCAGCAGCCAATCACAGGGTATGGGGGCCAACGTCCTGACTTTC.

This clone appeared a few times. The V call is TRBV28, the J call TRBJ2-5; 9 bases map to TRBD1. The CDR3 has 14 amino acids. V dropped 6 bases and J dropped 0; count of bases not matched to a gene: 2. Looked up from germline, CDR1 is MDHEN and CDR2 is SYDVKM. The CDR3 sequence is CASRGTGYQETQYF. As DNA, the CDR3 is TGTGCCAGCAGAGGGACAGGGTACCAAGAGACCCAGTACTTC.

This clone was seen a handful of times. The CDR3 DNA is TGTGCCAGCAGAAAGGACAGGGGGAACACTGAAGCTTTCTTT. Residues: CASRKDRGNTEAFF. The chain couples TRBV6-5 to TRBJ1-1; 9 nucleotides agree with TRBD1. The CDR3 length is 14 residues. Germline values: CDR1 MNHEY, CDR2 SVGAGI. The V and J ends lost 6 bases and 1 base, in that order; junction bases with no gene match: 3.

The chain is built from TRBV2 and TRBJ1-6; D uncertain. V shed 6 bases and J shed 0 bases, with 9 bases lying between them. The CDR3 covers 15 residues. The germline gives CDR1 SNHLY, CDR2 FYNNEI. In nucleotides, the CDR3 is TGTGCCAGCAGGCGCGCAAGCTCCTATAATTCACCCCTCCACTTT. This encodes CASRRASSYNSPLHF.

The genes are TRBV9 and TRBJ2-7, with D tentatively TRBD2 (6 bases). The CDR3 sequence is 14 residues long. CDR1 and CDR2 from the germline V gene are SGDLS and YYNGEE. V was clipped by 3 bases and J by 3 bases, with 13 bases between them. DNA of the CDR3: TGTGCCAGCAGCGCCCAGGTGGGGGGCTACGAGCAGTACTTC. Its translation: CASSAQVGGYEQYF.

CDR3 nucleotides: TGTGCCAGCTCACCAGGACAGGGGTTTGGAAACACCATATATTTT. This gives the protein CASSPGQGFGNTIYF. This rearrangement joins TRBV18 to TRBJ1-3; TRBD1 matches at 9 bases. Germline V lookup: CDR1 KGHSH, CDR2 LQKENI. This CDR3 has 15 residues. V was pared by 2 bases and J by 3 bases, with 2 bases of the junction left unmatched.

The rearrangement uses TRBV18 and TRBJ2-5, with a possible D match to TRBD1 (6 bases). The CDR3 loop spans 13 amino acids. Germline V gene lookup returns CDR1 KGHSH and CDR2 LQKENI. Trimming cost V 5 bases and J 2 bases, with 9 bases left between them. The CDR3 DNA is TGTGCCAGCTCATCCGGGACACAAGAGACCCAGTACTTC. It yields the protein CASSSGTQETQYF.

The rearrangement joins TRBV2 to TRBJ2-5, with D unresolved. Deletions cut 4 bases from V and 5 bases from J, with 2 bases between. This CDR3 region has 10 residues. Germline V gives CDR1 SNHLY, CDR2 FYNNEI. In nucleotides, the CDR3 is TGTGCCAGCAGTGGGGAGACCCAGTACTTC. Its protein product is CASSGETQYF.

The chain uses TRBV5-6 and TRBJ2-7; possibly TRBD2 for D (5 bases). V lost 1 base and J 2 bases, leaving 13 bases between the germline ends. In germline, CDR1 is SGHDT, CDR2 YYEEEE. The CDR3 consists of 15 residues. The DNA for the CDR3 is TGTGCCAGCAGCTTGACGGGAATCCCCCCCTACGAGCAGTACTTC. Its translation: CASSLTGIPPYEQYF.

This chain links TRBV6-1 with TRBJ2-7; D is unclear. V was pared by 4 bases and J by 3 bases, with 13 bases between. The germline CDR1 and CDR2 sequences are MNHNS and SASEGT. This CDR3 has 14 amino acids. This CDR3 reads CASSGEGSHYEQYF. CDR3 DNA sequence: TGTGCCAGCAGTGGAGAAGGCAGCCACTACGAGCAGTACTTC.

The chain is built from TRBV30 and TRBJ2-5; a weak D match, TRBD1 (6 bases). There are 16 residues in the CDR3. Trimming shortened V by 2 bases and J by 2 bases, and 18 bases separated the two germline ends. In germline, CDR1 is GTSNPN, CDR2 SVGIG (reference sequence). The CDR3 DNA sequence: TGTGCCTGGAGTTCAGGGACACCAAGCACTCAAGAGACCCAGTACTTC. Translating it yields CAWSSGTPSTQETQYF.

This clone was counted a few times. The V and J genes are TRBV11-2 and TRBJ2-1; D may correspond to TRBD1 or TRBD2 (5 bases each). Germline CDR1 is SGHAT and CDR2 is FQNNGV. The CDR3 sequence is 13 residues long. The V end was cut by 6 bases, the J end by 7 bases, with 13 bases between. This CDR3 reads CASSSGTANEQFF. The CDR3 DNA reads as TGTGCCAGCAGTTCTGGGACCGCGAATGAGCAGTTCTTC.

J is TRBJ2-1 and V is TRBV30; 10 bases match TRBD2. The ends lost 2 bases at V and 7 bases at J; junction bases unmatched: 5. The CDR3 is 14 amino acids. Looked up from germline, CDR1 is GTSNPN and CDR2 is SVGIG (reference sequence). The CDR3 coding sequence is TGTGCCTGGAGTACAGGACTAGCGGCAAATGAGCAGTTCTTC. This encodes CAWSTGLAANEQFF.

Turning to this clone: The same CDR3 is also encoded by other DNA sequences in this sample. V and J are TRBV5-1 and TRBJ2-7; no reliable D call. Trimming took off 0 bases at V and 2 bases at J, with 9 bases between the two ends. There are 14 residues in the CDR3. Germline CDR1 SGHRS, CDR2 YFSETQ. CDR3 DNA sequence: TGCGCCAGCAGCTTGGTAGTCAGTCCCTACGAGCAGTACTTC. Its translation: CASSLVVSPYEQYF. The full variable domain, its missing parts supplied by reference TRBV5-1 and TRBJ2-7, is KAGVTQTPRYLIKTRGQQVTLSCSPISGHRSVSWYQQTPGQGLQFLFEYFSETQRNKGNFPGRFSGRQFSNSRSEMNVSTLELGDSALYLCASSLVVSPYEQYFGPGTRLTVT.